This TCR beta chain was captured in a study of T cell responses to AZD1222 COVID-19 vaccine. About this clone: The antigen is not known.

V gave up 4 bases and J gave up 6 bases, with 22 bases separating them. CDR1 is MGHRA and CDR2 is YSYEKL in the germline V gene. The CDR3 loop spans 17 amino acids. Study-level results: White British donors predominated, females outnumbered males, and clonal diversity was possibly underestimated. Baseline testing showed seropositivity in only five or six AZD1222 recipients. The study found Spike-specific TCR breadth and depth rose after two AZD1222 doses.

Measured with immunoSEQ multiplex PCR; TCRdb has only the in-frame clones, and not every one. This sample yields roughly 110,000 clones, of which around 92% are seen a single time; about 8.1% belongs to the top ten. The chain is built from TRBV4-1 and TRBJ1-3; D unclear. This specimen was peripheral blood, taken 28 days after the second AZD1222 dose. This TCR came from an adult who received the AZD1222 COVID-19 vaccine. In nucleotides, the CDR3 is TGCGCCAGCAGCCGAACAAGACCCCTCTTGACGGAAAACACCATATATTTT. This sequence encodes CASSRTRPLLTENTIYF.